The present entry profiles one TCR beta chain with its context. This clone's antigen is unknown. No per-base quality is available; no much larger clone lies one base away. Whole blood was collected in K2EDTA tubes by collaborating institutions according to the institutions' own protocols. Collaborator samples were shipped for TCRbeta analysis as frozen whole blood, isolated PBMCs, or DNA extracted from either sample type. These data come from a study of blood T cell repertoires in COVID-19 (TCRdb year 2020). About the study as a whole: The collaborator samples originated in the United States, Italy and Spain and spanned the acute and convalescent phases of COVID-19. The material from the prospective study consisted of cDNA or gDNA derived from T cells, B-cell-depleted T cells, or PBMCs. The dataset comprised deeply sampled blood TCRbeta repertoires from subjects exposed to, actively infected with, or recovered from COVID-19. The repertoires were released in a freely available public database intended as a resource for research on the immune response to SARS-CoV-2. The samples were drawn from two sources: the first 160 participants of the ongoing ImmuneRACE study, and 1,200 or so subjects contributed by 6 global collaborators. A de-identified subject ID, COVID-19 status, age in years and sex were almost always included in the sample metadata. Where HLA class I and class II types were available, the types were taken from metadata supplied by the sample provider, not from assay-based typing. Overall study outcomes, separate from this receptor: The amount of clinical and demographic metadata varied by source and participant and was provided uncurated.

The immunoSEQ Assay, a bias-controlled multiplex PCR, was used to amplify TCRbeta CDR3 regions from genomic DNA. On the authors' methods: Nucleated cell counts per sample were estimated from amplification of reference gene primers within the assay. Sequence reads were collapsed and filtered to measure the absolute abundance of every unique TCRbeta CDR3 rearrangement. For each sample, productive Simpson clonality was calculated as the square root of Simpson's diversity index across productive rearrangements. The source is immuneACCESS, and TCRdb retained only in-frame sequences with V and J called. Part of the clones is not carried over; for the studies checked, unresolved V genes explain less than half of this, and the remainder is unexplained. V and J calls and clone size are given by that table; D and trimming were obtained from the DNA. A total of over 100,000 clones appear in this sample, around four fifths of them only once. The ten largest clones take up 15% to 20% of the sample.

This clonotype was obtained from a woman aged 55-69 years with acute or convalescent COVID-19. Sequenced material: peripheral blood.

The CDR3 protein: CASSEPGQGAYETQYF. The DNA sequence follows: TGTGCCAGCAGCGAGCCGGGACAGGGGGCTTACGAGACCCAGTACTTC. In this chain, TRBV5-4 is recombined with TRBJ2-5, with 12 bases in between that match TRBD1. Its CDR3 holds 16 amino acids, cysteine through phenylalanine. Just the 48-base CDR3 DNA is kept, in frame starting at base 1. Per the germline V gene (reference sequence), SGHNT is the CDR1 and YYREEE is the CDR2. Germline trimming: 4 bases from V, 5 bases from J; junction bases outside gene matches: 9.